The present TCR beta chain was sequenced within a study of T-cell reconstitution after alpha-beta-depleted transplantation in children. This CDR3 is 18 amino acids long. J gave up 8 bases and V 0 bases, and 19 bases lay outside the gene matches. Germline V CDR1 and CDR2: DFQATT, SNEGSKA (reference sequence). TCRbeta library construction was performed incorporating unique molecular identifiers. One entry per CDR3 protein results from TCRdb running MiXCR on the PCR reads. The data hold about 600,000 distinct CDR3 sequences, with about 23% observed a single time. The TCR was taken from a boy under two years old who had a stem cell transplant for acute myeloid leukemia, so the T cells may come from the graft donor. The source material was PBMCs, mostly from graft donor cells, sampled 360 days after TCRalphabeta/CD19-depleted stem cell transplant. The chain couples TRBV20-1 to TRBJ1-2; 9 nucleotides align to TRBD1. Written as DNA, the CDR3 is TGCAGTGCTAGAGATCTTTGGGACAGGGATTGGGCTGGGAAGGGCTACACCTTC. This translates into CSARDLWDRDWAGKGYTF.